This T cell receptor (beta chain) was recovered during a study of T cells in Graves' hyperthyroidism and ophthalmopathy. Study-level points and caveats: Ophthalmopathy onset followed model prediction by a median around 6.6 months.

In the case of this clonotype: As yet, its antigen is unknown.

Trimming left V 5 bases short and J 7 bases short, with 11 bases between. The CDR3 sequence is 12 residues long. Researchers amplified the TCR beta CDR3 regions from RNA transcripts. The HTBI primer set was used in a first-round RT-PCR of the TCR CDR3. MiXCR, run by TCRdb on the multiplex PCR reads, gives a single entry per CDR3 protein. The profile covers about 570,000 distinct CDR3 sequences, with 46% appearing a single time and around 19% taken by the ten largest. The V gene is TRBV12-3 or TRBV12-4, the J gene TRBJ1-2; D is unclear. The receptor comes from an adult woman with Graves' disease, either hyperthyroidism or ophthalmopathy (not recorded which). The sequenced material came from peripheral blood or thyroid tissue (not recorded which). The CDR3 protein is CASSEGEVGYTF. The CDR3 DNA sequence: TGTGCCAGCAGTGAAGGAGAAGTTGGCTACACCTTC.